This T cell receptor beta chain is drawn from a study of vaccination and CD4 T cells after COVID-19. The CDR3 is made up of 18 amino acids. The germline CDR1 and CDR2 sequences are SGHDN and FVKESK. Trimming took 5 bases from V and 2 from J, leaving 24 bases between them. In the case of this clonotype: Its antigen remains unknown.

CD4+ T cells that had been cultured provided DNA sequenced with the Oncomine TCR Beta short-read assay. A single record per CDR3 protein comes from TCRdb applying MiXCR to the PCR reads. The sample lists about 14,000 distinct CDR3 sequences; 44% were seen once. The treatment here: approximately 11-day PBMC culture with coronavirus spike peptide pools or control peptides (ViraFEST assay). ViraFEST used peptide pools to expand antigen-specific T cells and subsequently sequenced their TCRs. Fresh IL-2 medium replaced half the culture medium on days 3 and 7. The chain recombines TRBV14 with TRBJ2-5; D unclear. This TCR derives from a human donor who had recovered from COVID-19. The sequencing input was CD4+ T cells from blood, cultured in vitro. The CDR3 protein is CASSSPLIAAPSQETQYF. The CDR3 region has the DNA TGTGCCAGCAGCTCCCCTTTAATCGCAGCACCATCTCAAGAGACCCAGTACTTC.